A single sample gave rise to the 5 T cell receptor beta chains below, sequenced in a study of response to subunit inactivated influenza vaccine. TCRdb reprocessed the RT-PCR reads with MiXCR, giving one entry per CDR3 protein. This table holds 500,000 to 600,000 distinct CDR3 sequences, around 15% found once. The starting material was PBMCs from blood, obtained approximately 12 days after vaccination. These receptors were obtained from a man in his fifties who received an inactivated influenza vaccine.

The V and J genes are TRBV7-8 and TRBJ2-1, with unresolved D. This CDR3 spans 15 amino acids. V gave up 0 bases and J gave up 8 bases, with 14 bases separating them. Germline V gene data show CDR1 as SGHVS and CDR2 as FQNEAQ. The CDR3 sequence: CASSLAGTSADEQFF. For the CDR3, the DNA is TGTGCCAGCAGCTTAGCGGGTACAAGCGCAGATGAGCAGTTCTTC.

This chain uses TRBV3-1 with TRBJ2-1, with unresolved D. V lost 4 bases and J lost 5, with 21 bases in between. The CDR3 runs 17 residues. Looked up from germline, CDR1 is LGHDT and CDR2 is YNNKEL (reference sequence). CDR3 bases: TGTGCCAGCAGCCCCGCTGGTGCAGCAGGACGGAACAATGAGCAGTTCTTC. Encoded protein: CASSPAGAAGRNNEQFF.

The table lists this clonotype with a few counts. This rearrangement joins TRBV6-5 to TRBJ2-3; TRBD2 agrees at 13 bases. The J segment lost 1 base and the V segment lost 0 bases, leaving 1 base of the junction unmatched. There are 17 residues in the CDR3. Per the germline V gene, CDR1 is MNHEY and CDR2 is SVGAGI. CDR3 sequence reads: CASSYSGLAGGTDTQYF. Written as DNA, the CDR3 is TGTGCCAGCAGTTACTCCGGACTAGCGGGAGGCACAGATACGCAGTATTTT.

V and J are TRBV28 and TRBJ1-1; 7 positions match TRBD1. V was clipped by 4 bases and J by 4 bases; unmatched bases: 9. Germline V gives CDR1 MDHEN, CDR2 SYDVKM. This CDR3 has 15 residues. The chain's CDR3 is CASSSPGQVSTEAFF. The CDR3 DNA is TGTGCCAGCAGTTCCCCCGGACAGGTGAGCACTGAAGCTTTCTTT.

The CDR3 loop reads CASSFLTSTGELFF. CDR3 DNA: TGTGCCAGCAGTTTCCTAACATCCACCGGGGAGCTGTTTTTT. The chain joins TRBV6-5 to TRBJ2-2; D is undetermined. The ends were cut back, 4 bases at V and 4 bases at J, with 10 bases in the middle. Germline values: CDR1 MNHEY, CDR2 SVGAGI. This CDR3 is 14 amino acids long.